Here is one T cell receptor (beta chain) with its context. Its antigen is currently unknown. The data are from a study of T cell repertoires in cytomegalovirus infection. Whole-study context: Public TCR beta signatures provided an indication of both CMV infection and a matching HLA type.

Using its own MiXCR run on the reads, TCRdb lists one record per CDR3 protein. The data show 170,000 or so distinct CDR3 sequences, 13% to 15% seen once. Germline trimming cut 0 bases from V and 3 bases from J; bases unmatched to any gene: 11. This CDR3 has 17 residues. Germline CDR1 DFQATT, CDR2 SNEGSKA (reference sequence). Broader study findings: The cumulative frequency of public TCR beta families distinguished individuals who carried CMV together with the relevant HLA. There were HLA-C-restricted CMV-specific TCR beta clonotypes dominating the ex vivo response.

The V and J genes are TRBV20-1 and TRBJ1-5; 7 nucleotides align to TRBD1. The TCR comes from a human donor in good health (CMV status not recorded). Some clones in this sample may be carry-over from other donors' samples. The sample was PBMCs. CDR3 DNA sequence: TGCAGTGCTAGAGATAAGAGACAGGGAGGTCCCAATCAGCCCCAGCATTTT. The encoded protein is CSARDKRQGGPNQPQHF.